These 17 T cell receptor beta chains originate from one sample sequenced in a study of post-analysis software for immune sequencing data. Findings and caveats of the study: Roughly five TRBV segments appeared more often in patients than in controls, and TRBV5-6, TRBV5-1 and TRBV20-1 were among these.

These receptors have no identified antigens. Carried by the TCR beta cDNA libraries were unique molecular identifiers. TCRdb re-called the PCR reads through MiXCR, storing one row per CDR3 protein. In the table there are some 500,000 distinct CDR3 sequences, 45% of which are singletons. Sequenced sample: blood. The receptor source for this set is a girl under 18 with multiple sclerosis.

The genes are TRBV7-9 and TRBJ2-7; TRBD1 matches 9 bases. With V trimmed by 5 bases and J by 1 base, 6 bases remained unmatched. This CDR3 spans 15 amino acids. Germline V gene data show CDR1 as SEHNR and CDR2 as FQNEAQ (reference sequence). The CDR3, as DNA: TGTGCCAGCAGCCCCGGGGACAGGGAGTCCTACGAGCAGTACTTC. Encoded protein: CASSPGDRESYEQYF.

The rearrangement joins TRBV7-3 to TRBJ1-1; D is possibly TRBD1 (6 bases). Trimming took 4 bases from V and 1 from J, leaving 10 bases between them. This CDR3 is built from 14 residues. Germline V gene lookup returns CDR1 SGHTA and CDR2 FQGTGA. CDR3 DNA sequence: TGTGCCAGCAGCTCCGGGGGGCCGAACACTGAAGCTTTCTTT. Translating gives CASSSGGPNTEAFF.

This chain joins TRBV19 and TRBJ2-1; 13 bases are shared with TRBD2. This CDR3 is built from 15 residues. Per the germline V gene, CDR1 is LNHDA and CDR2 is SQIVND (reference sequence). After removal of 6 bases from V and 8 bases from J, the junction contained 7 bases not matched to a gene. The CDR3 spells CASSPLAGGEDEQFF. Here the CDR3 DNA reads TGTGCCAGTAGCCCACTAGCGGGAGGGGAGGATGAGCAGTTCTTC.

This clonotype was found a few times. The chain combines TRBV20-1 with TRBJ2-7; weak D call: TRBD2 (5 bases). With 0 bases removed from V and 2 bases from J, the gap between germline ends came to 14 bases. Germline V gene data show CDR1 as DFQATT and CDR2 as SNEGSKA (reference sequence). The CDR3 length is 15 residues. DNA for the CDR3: TGCAGTGCTAGAGATTCGCGGCGGGTAGCCTACGAGCAGTACTTC. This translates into CSARDSRRVAYEQYF.

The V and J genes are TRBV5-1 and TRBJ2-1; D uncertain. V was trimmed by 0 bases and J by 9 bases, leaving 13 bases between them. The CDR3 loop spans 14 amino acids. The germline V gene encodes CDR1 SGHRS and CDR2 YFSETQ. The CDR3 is CASSLVASVGEQFF. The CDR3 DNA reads TGCGCCAGCAGCTTGGTTGCCTCGGTCGGTGAGCAGTTCTTC.

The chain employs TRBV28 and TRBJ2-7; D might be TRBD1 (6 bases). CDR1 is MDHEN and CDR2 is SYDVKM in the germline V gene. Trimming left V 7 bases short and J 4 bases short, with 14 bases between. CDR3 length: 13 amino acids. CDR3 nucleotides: TGTGCCAGCATTGGGGGCGGGCGATACGAGCAGTACTTC. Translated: CASIGGGRYEQYF.

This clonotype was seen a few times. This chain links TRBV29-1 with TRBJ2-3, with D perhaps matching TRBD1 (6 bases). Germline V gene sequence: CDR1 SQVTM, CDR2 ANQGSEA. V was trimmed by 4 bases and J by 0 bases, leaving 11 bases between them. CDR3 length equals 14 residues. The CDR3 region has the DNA TGCAGCGTTGTGGTGGGGGCGAGCACAGATACGCAGTATTTT. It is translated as CSVVVGASTDTQYF.

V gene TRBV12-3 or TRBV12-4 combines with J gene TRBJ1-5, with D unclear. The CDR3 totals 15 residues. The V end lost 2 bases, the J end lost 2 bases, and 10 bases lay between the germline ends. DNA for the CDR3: TGTGCCAGCAGTTTAAGCTCAACGGGCAATCAGCCCCAGCATTTT. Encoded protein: CASSLSSTGNQPQHF.

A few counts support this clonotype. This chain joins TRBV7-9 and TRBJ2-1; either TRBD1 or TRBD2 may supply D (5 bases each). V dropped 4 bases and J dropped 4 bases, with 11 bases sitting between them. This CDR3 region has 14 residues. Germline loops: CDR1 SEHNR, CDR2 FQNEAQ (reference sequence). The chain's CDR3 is CASSSEGRYNEQFF. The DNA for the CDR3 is TGTGCCAGCAGCTCCGAGGGGCGATACAATGAGCAGTTCTTC.

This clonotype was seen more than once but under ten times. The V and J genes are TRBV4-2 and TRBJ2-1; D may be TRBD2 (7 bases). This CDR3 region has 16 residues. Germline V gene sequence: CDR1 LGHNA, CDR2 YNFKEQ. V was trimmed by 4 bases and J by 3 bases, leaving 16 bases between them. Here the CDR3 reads CASSPTQGGGYNEQFF. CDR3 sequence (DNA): TGTGCCAGCAGCCCCACGCAGGGAGGGGGCTACAATGAGCAGTTCTTC.

The CDR3 loop reads CASSLTSGRYNEQFF. The CDR3 bases are TGTGCCAGCAGCCTCACTAGCGGGAGGTACAATGAGCAGTTCTTC. The chain is built from TRBV12-3 or TRBV12-4 and TRBJ2-1, with 12 bases aligning to TRBD2. V lost 6 bases and J lost 4; bases outside the gene matches: 4. CDR3 size: 15 residues.

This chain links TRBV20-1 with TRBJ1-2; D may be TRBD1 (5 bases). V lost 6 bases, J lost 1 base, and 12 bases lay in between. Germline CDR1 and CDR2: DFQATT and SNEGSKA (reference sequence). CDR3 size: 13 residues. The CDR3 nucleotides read TGCAGTGCCGCCCCCCAGGGTAACTATGGCTACACCTTC. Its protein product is CSAAPQGNYGYTF.

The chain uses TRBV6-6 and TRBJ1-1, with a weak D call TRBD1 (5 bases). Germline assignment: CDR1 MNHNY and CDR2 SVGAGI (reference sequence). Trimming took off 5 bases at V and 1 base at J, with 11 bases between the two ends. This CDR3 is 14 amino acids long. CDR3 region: CASSPTAANTEAFF. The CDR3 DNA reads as TGTGCCAGCAGTCCGACAGCCGCGAACACTGAAGCTTTCTTT.

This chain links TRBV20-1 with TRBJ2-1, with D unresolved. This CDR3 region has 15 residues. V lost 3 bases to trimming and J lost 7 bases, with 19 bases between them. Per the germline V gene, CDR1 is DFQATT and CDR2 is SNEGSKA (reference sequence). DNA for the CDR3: TGCAGTGCTAGGGATGCGGCTAAGGCTAATAATGAGCAGTTCTTC. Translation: CSARDAAKANNEQFF.

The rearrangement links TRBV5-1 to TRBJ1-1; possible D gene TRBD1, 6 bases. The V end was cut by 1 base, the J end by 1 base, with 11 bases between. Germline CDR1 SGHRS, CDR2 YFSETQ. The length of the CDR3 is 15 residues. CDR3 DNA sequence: TGCGCCAGCAGCTTGCAGGGGATGGAGAACACTGAAGCTTTCTTT. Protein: CASSLQGMENTEAFF.

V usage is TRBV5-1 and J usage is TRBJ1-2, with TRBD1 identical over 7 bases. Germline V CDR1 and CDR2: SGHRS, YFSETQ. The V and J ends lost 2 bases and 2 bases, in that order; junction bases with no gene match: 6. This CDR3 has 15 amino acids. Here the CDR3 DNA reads TGCGCCAGCAGCTTACAGGGGACTCTCAACTATGGCTACACCTTC. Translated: CASSLQGTLNYGYTF.

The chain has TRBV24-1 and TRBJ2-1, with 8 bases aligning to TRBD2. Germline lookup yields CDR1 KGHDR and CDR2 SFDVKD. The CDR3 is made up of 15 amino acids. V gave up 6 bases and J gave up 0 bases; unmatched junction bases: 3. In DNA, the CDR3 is TGTGCCACCAGTCGTCTAGCGGGCTCCTACAATGAGCAGTTCTTC. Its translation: CATSRLAGSYNEQFF.